What follows are 4 T cell receptor beta chains derived from one specimen sequenced in a study of T cells in Graves' hyperthyroidism and ophthalmopathy. Authors of the study amplified TCR beta CDR3 regions from RNA transcripts. Primed by the HTBI set, a first-round RT-PCR was run on the TCR CDR3. In TCRdb, the multiplex PCR reads were re-called with MiXCR into one record per CDR3 protein. The sample lists about 710,000 distinct CDR3 sequences; 16% were seen once. Sequences were obtained from blood. These receptors all stem from a man between 18 and 29 years old with Graves' hyperthyroidism.

This clonotype was recorded once. A much more abundant neighbour one base away suggests this may be a read error. No conserved phenylalanine or tryptophan is present at the end of the CDR3, so a read error is the likely explanation. The gene calls are TRBV6-1 and TRBJ2-1; 11 bases line up with TRBD1. This CDR3 spans 16 amino acids. Germline trimming cut 5 bases from V and 1 base from J; bases unmatched to any gene: 4. The germline gives CDR1 MNHNS, CDR2 SASEGT. CDR3 amino acids: CASSLGQGASYNEQFL. The DNA of the CDR3 is TGTGCCAGCAGTCTAGGACAGGGGGCTTCCTACAATGAGCAGTTCCTC.

The genes are TRBV7-2 and TRBJ2-5, with unresolved D. Trimming pared 2 bases from V and 0 bases from J, leaving 7 bases between. The CDR3 covers 14 residues. Germline V gene lookup returns CDR1 SGHTA and CDR2 FQGNSA. This chain's CDR3 is CASSLIRNQETQYF. CDR3 bases: TGTGCCAGCAGCTTAATACGGAACCAAGAGACCCAGTACTTC. The variable domain in full, completed from reference TRBV7-2 and TRBJ2-5, reads GAGVSQSPSNKVTEKGKDVELRCDPISGHTALYWYRQSLGQGLEFLIYFQGNSAPDKSGLPSDRFSAERTGGSVSTLTIQRTQQEDSAVYLCASSLIRNQETQYFGPGTRLLVL.

V usage is TRBV9 and J usage is TRBJ2-5, with TRBD1 as a possible D gene (6 bases). V was clipped by 5 bases and J by 4 bases, with 15 bases between them. This CDR3 has 14 amino acids. CDR1 SGDLS and CDR2 YYNGEE come from the germline V gene. The CDR3 DNA reads TGTGCCAGCAGAACGGCAGGGGTGTCAGAGACCCAGTACTTC. Amino acid sequence: CASRTAGVSETQYF.

This clonotype was seen a few times. The rearrangement joins TRBV12-5 to TRBJ2-1, with 10 bases lining up with TRBD2. This CDR3 has 17 residues. V lost 4 bases, J lost 0 bases, and 6 bases stayed unmatched. In germline, CDR1 is LGHNT, CDR2 FRNRAP. The CDR3, as DNA: TGTGCTAGTGGTTCGGGTCTAGCGGGAGCCTCCTACAATGAGCAGTTCTTC. It specifies CASGSGLAGASYNEQFF.